A selection of T cell receptor beta chains follows, all from one sample in a study of monozygotic twins with inflammatory bowel disease. TCRdb reprocessed the 5' RACE reads and keeps a single row for each CDR3 protein, giving no DNA. Its table records some 440,000 distinct CDR3 sequences. The sample comprised blood. These TCRs come from a human donor with ulcerative colitis or Crohn's disease, or a healthy co-twin of an affected twin (not recorded which). Both conserved end residues are part of each CDR3. The order of the fields is V gene, J gene, CDR3 protein.

V gene: TRBV27
J gene: TRBJ1-2
CDR3 protein: CASSFQPLQGAYGYTF

V gene: TRBV28
J gene: TRBJ2-3
CDR3 protein: CASSAIHPGQGFRDTQYF

V gene: TRBV7-9
J gene: TRBJ1-1
CDR3 protein: CASSVDRGTEAFF

V gene: TRBV29-1
J gene: TRBJ2-1
CDR3 protein: CSVLRSTYNEQFF

V gene: TRBV28
J gene: TRBJ2-7
CDR3 protein: CASSSRTGDYEQYF

V gene: TRBV20-1
J gene: TRBJ1-3
CDR3 protein: CSAGIEDRGSRFSGNTIYF

V gene: TRBV7-2
J gene: TRBJ2-3
CDR3 protein: CASSLGPPADTQYF

V gene: TRBV12-5
J gene: TRBJ1-2
CDR3 protein: CASGFRDSPNYGYTF

V gene: TRBV5-1
J gene: TRBJ2-7
CDR3 protein: CASSPGLFGDRRYEQYF

V gene: TRBV7-9
J gene: TRBJ1-1
CDR3 protein: CASSLKAGANTEAFF

V gene: TRBV5-1
J gene: TRBJ1-1
CDR3 protein: CASSLATGVGTEAFF

V gene: TRBV12-3/TRBV12-4
J gene: TRBJ1-2
CDR3 protein: CASSFFLVTDYGYTF

V gene: TRBV4-2
J gene: TRBJ1-2
CDR3 protein: CASSQERASNYGYTF

V gene: TRBV19
J gene: TRBJ2-1
CDR3 protein: CASKPSGTGGKNNEQFF

V gene: TRBV4-1
J gene: TRBJ1-2
CDR3 protein: CASSHGSGTGFGGYTF

V gene: TRBV7-9
J gene: TRBJ2-2
CDR3 protein: CASSWSGGNTGELFF

V gene: TRBV29-1
J gene: TRBJ2-2
CDR3 protein: CSVGQGAGELFF

V gene: TRBV7-9
J gene: TRBJ1-1
CDR3 protein: CASRPGDRMNTEAFF

V gene: TRBV12-3/TRBV12-4
J gene: TRBJ1-1
CDR3 protein: CASRGVNTEAFF

V gene: TRBV28
J gene: TRBJ2-3
CDR3 protein: CASSNLAGGPEDTQYF

V gene: TRBV7-3
J gene: TRBJ2-3
CDR3 protein: CASSFSGGYTDTQYF

V gene: TRBV20-1
J gene: TRBJ1-1
CDR3 protein: CSARRDLLNTEAFF

V gene: TRBV7-9
J gene: TRBJ2-7
CDR3 protein: CASSLEFKGQAFYEQYF

V gene: TRBV5-4
J gene: TRBJ2-3
CDR3 protein: CASSRTGLADDTQYF

V gene: TRBV9
J gene: TRBJ1-2
CDR3 protein: CASNLGGDGTYGYTF

V gene: TRBV20-1
J gene: TRBJ2-1
CDR3 protein: CSARIPSQGSGNSYNVQFF

V gene: TRBV3-1
J gene: TRBJ2-1
CDR3 protein: CASSLGLATHNEQFF

V gene: TRBV5-1
J gene: TRBJ1-2
CDR3 protein: CASSLSLGQGADGYTF

V gene: TRBV12-3/TRBV12-4
J gene: TRBJ2-3
CDR3 protein: CASSISGTDTQYF

V gene: TRBV7-2
J gene: TRBJ2-5
CDR3 protein: CASSLEAQRVTQYF

V gene: TRBV30
J gene: TRBJ2-7
CDR3 protein: CAWSSGYEQYF

V gene: TRBV6-5
J gene: TRBJ2-1
CDR3 protein: CASSYFQRPDGSYNEQFF

V gene: TRBV24-1
J gene: TRBJ2-1
CDR3 protein: CATSDSSGGYNEQFF

V gene: TRBV4-3
J gene: TRBJ1-1
CDR3 protein: CASSHPGRVDEAFF

V gene: TRBV7-2
J gene: TRBJ2-7
CDR3 protein: CASSLAGTSGTYEQYF

V gene: TRBV10-3
J gene: TRBJ1-5
CDR3 protein: CAISERTVNNQPQHF

V gene: TRBV18
J gene: TRBJ2-1
CDR3 protein: CASSPLRTNEQFF

V gene: TRBV11-2
J gene: TRBJ2-3
CDR3 protein: CASSRWGPDTQYF

V gene: TRBV6-5
J gene: TRBJ1-1
CDR3 protein: CVSSTPGKEAFF

V gene: TRBV10-3
J gene: TRBJ2-3
CDR3 protein: CAISRGEADTQYF

V gene: TRBV29-1
J gene: TRBJ2-5
CDR3 protein: CSVLPRRGKETQYF

V gene: TRBV10-2
J gene: TRBJ2-5
CDR3 protein: CASSDPGIGGETQYF

V gene: TRBV20-1
J gene: TRBJ2-2
CDR3 protein: CSARGERAGELFF

V gene: TRBV6-1
J gene: TRBJ1-5
CDR3 protein: CASSEFGQASNQPQHF

V gene: TRBV27
J gene: TRBJ1-2
CDR3 protein: CASSPGSGLNYGYTF

V gene: TRBV18
J gene: TRBJ1-2
CDR3 protein: CASSLQGETSYTF

V gene: TRBV2
J gene: TRBJ2-1
CDR3 protein: CAGGGLAGDLGEQFF

V gene: TRBV5-6
J gene: TRBJ2-1
CDR3 protein: CASSSTGLGFIDEQFF

V gene: TRBV20-1
J gene: TRBJ2-3
CDR3 protein: CSARGPARADTQYF

V gene: TRBV4-2
J gene: TRBJ2-1
CDR3 protein: CASSQGEGLNNEQFF

V gene: TRBV18
J gene: TRBJ1-1
CDR3 protein: CASSPSGQHLGAFF

V gene: TRBV18
J gene: TRBJ2-4
CDR3 protein: CASSPPAGVDIQYF